One and the same sample provided the 10 T cell receptor beta chains below, sequenced in a study of OX40 agonist ivuxolimab in advanced cancers. Only in-frame clones appear in the TCRdb table, and some are missing; sequencing was by immunoSEQ multiplex PCR. The data contain around 40,000 clones, approximately 89% of them seen just once; the ten biggest clones take up roughly 3.4%. This sample comprised CD4+ or CD8+ T cells sorted from blood, obtained in a trial of the OX40 agonist ivuxolimab. The receptors stem from an adult with an advanced solid tumor such as melanoma, head and neck, liver or kidney cancer.

The V gene is TRBV6-1, the J gene TRBJ1-4; TRBD1 is a possible D gene (5 bases). Trimming took off 6 bases at V and 8 bases at J, with 19 bases between the two ends. Germline CDR1 is MNHNS and CDR2 is SASEGT. This CDR3 has 15 residues. CDR3 sequence reads: CASRVGLLANEKLFF. The DNA for the CDR3 is TGTGCCAGCAGAGTGGGACTTCTCGCAAACGAAAAACTGTTTTTT.

This clone was counted a few times. This chain connects TRBV19 to TRBJ2-3, with a possible D match to TRBD1 (6 bases). CDR3 length: 13 amino acids. Germline V CDR1 and CDR2: LNHDA, SQIVND (reference sequence). Trimming cost V 9 bases and J 2 bases, with 12 bases left between them. The CDR3 bases are TGTGCCAGCATGGACAGCGACACAGATACGCAGTATTTT. Protein: CASMDSDTDTQYF.

This clone was seen only a few times. This CDR3 reads CASSTTSGRGGTYNEQFF. CDR3 in DNA: TGTGCCAGCAGTACCACTAGCGGGAGAGGCGGGACCTACAATGAGCAGTTCTTC. The chain is built from TRBV27 and TRBJ2-1; 11 nucleotides line up with TRBD2. Germline-derived CDR1 and CDR2 are MNHEY and SMNVEV (reference sequence). The CDR3 is made up of 18 amino acids. V lost 5 bases to trimming and J lost 2 bases; unmatched junction nucleotides: 11.

The chain carries TRBV11-3 and TRBJ2-2; 12 positions agree with TRBD2. The CDR3 totals 18 residues. The ends lost 4 bases at V and 5 bases at J; junction bases unmatched: 11. Germline V gene data show CDR1 as SGHNT and CDR2 as YENEEA. The CDR3 is CASSSLTSGSIVTGELFF. CDR3 bases: TGTGCCAGCAGCTCCCTGACTAGCGGGAGTATTGTAACCGGGGAGCTGTTTTTT.

DNA of the CDR3: TGTGCCAGTAGTACCCCTCGGGGTAGGGGGACAGATACGCAGTATTTT. As protein: CASSTPRGRGTDTQYF. This chain joins TRBV19 and TRBJ2-3, with a tentative D call TRBD1 (6 bases). CDR3 length equals 16 residues. Germline CDR1 LNHDA, CDR2 SQIVND (reference sequence). V was clipped by 4 bases and J by 3 bases, with 17 bases between them.

The chain carries TRBV7-2 and TRBJ2-7, with TRBD1 identical over 11 bases. Per the germline V gene, CDR1 is SGHTA and CDR2 is FQGNSA. The length of the CDR3 is 16 residues. The junction had 2 bases not matched to a gene; V was cut back by 1 base and J by 0 bases. The CDR3 DNA reads as TGTGCCAGCAGCTTAGGGGGACAGGGGGTCTCCTACGAGCAGTACTTC. Residues: CASSLGGQGVSYEQYF.

The rearrangement joins TRBV29-1 to TRBJ2-1, with TRBD2 matching over 11 bases. J gave up 12 bases and V 4 bases, and 8 bases lay outside the gene matches. Germline V lookup: CDR1 SQVTM, CDR2 ANQGSEA. The CDR3 covers 13 residues. The CDR3 coding sequence is TGCAGCGTTGCGACTAGCGGGGTGTTAGGGCAGTTCTTC. Translating it yields CSVATSGVLGQFF.

The CDR3 sequence is CASSPGQGLWTEAFF. The CDR3 DNA is TGCGCCAGCAGCCCGGGACAGGGCTTGTGGACTGAAGCTTTCTTT. The rearrangement uses TRBV5-1 and TRBJ1-1, with 9 bases lining up with TRBD1. J was trimmed by 5 bases and V by 4 bases; bases with no gene match: 9. The germline V gene encodes CDR1 SGHRS and CDR2 YFSETQ. CDR3 length: 15 amino acids.

The chain employs TRBV5-1 and TRBJ2-1; 9 positions match TRBD1. CDR3 length: 15 amino acids. The ends lost 4 bases at V and 5 bases at J; junction bases unmatched: 7. Germline CDR1 SGHRS, CDR2 YFSETQ. CDR3 bases: TGCGCCAGCAGCGAACAGGGGGCAAGTCACAATGAGCAGTTCTTC. This translates into CASSEQGASHNEQFF.

This clone was counted once. V is TRBV28 and J is TRBJ2-6; D is possibly TRBD2 (6 bases). Germline loops: CDR1 MDHEN, CDR2 SYDVKM. The CDR3 has 15 amino acids. The V end lost 6 bases, the J end lost 0 bases, and 9 bases lay between the germline ends. The CDR3 coding sequence is TGTGCCAGCAGCTTCGGGGGCTCTGGGGCCAACGTCCTGACTTTC. Translating gives CASSFGGSGANVLTF.